Below, 19 T cell receptor beta chains from the same sample are listed, as sequenced in a study of blood T cell repertoires in COVID-19. Only in-frame clones appear in the TCRdb table, and some are missing; sequencing was by immunoSEQ multiplex PCR. The data hold some 88,000 clones, with around 79% observed a single time. Sequencing input: peripheral blood. The receptors originated from a human donor in a cohort sampled during active COVID-19.

This chain joins TRBV5-1 and TRBJ2-3; 11 bases are shared with TRBD2. Trimming at V came to 7 bases and at J to 6 bases, leaving 13 bases not matched to a gene. The CDR3 spans 16 residues. CDR1 SGHRS and CDR2 YFSETQ come from the germline V gene. In DNA, the CDR3 is TGCGCCAGCTGTTTAGCGGGAGGGCCCGGGCCGGATACGCAGTATTTT. It is translated as CASCLAGGPGPDTQYF. Based on the CDR3 plus reference TRBV5-1 and TRBJ2-3, the full variable domain is KAGVTQTPRYLIKTRGQQVTLSCSPISGHRSVSWYQQTPGQGLQFLFEYFSETQRNKGNFPGRFSGRQFSNSRSEMNVSTLELGDSALYLCASCLAGGPGPDTQYFGPGTRLTVL.

This clone appeared once. The rearrangement links TRBV28 to TRBJ1-2; 8 bases fit TRBD1. The CDR3 has 15 residues. J lost 8 bases, V lost 1 base, and 9 bases had no gene match. The germline CDR1 and CDR2 sequences are MDHEN and SYDVKM. CDR3 region: CASSLSDRVVFGYTF. CDR3 nucleotide sequence: TGTGCCAGCAGTTTATCGGACAGGGTAGTCTTCGGCTACACCTTC.

This clone has only a few counts. The chain combines TRBV6-2 or TRBV6-3 with TRBJ2-1; 8 bases are a match to TRBD1. This CDR3 contains 15 residues. V lost 6 bases, J lost 4 bases, and 8 bases stayed unmatched. Germline CDR1 reads MNHEY; CDR2 reads SVGEGT. The CDR3 nucleotides are TGTGCCAGCAGCAAAGGGGACAGGATTTACAATGAGCAGTTCTTC. Amino acid sequence: CASSKGDRIYNEQFF.

The rearrangement uses TRBV6-2 or TRBV6-3 and TRBJ1-5; TRBD1 matches at 7 bases. Germline CDR1 is MNHEY and CDR2 is SVGEGT. The CDR3 is 18 amino acids. With V trimmed by 4 bases and J by 4 bases, 16 bases remained unmatched. The CDR3 region has the DNA TGTGCCAGCAGTTCGAGATACCAAGGGACAGAATCTAATCAGCCCCAGCATTTT. Residues: CASSSRYQGTESNQPQHF.

The CDR3 sequence: CASKGQANSPLHF. CDR3 DNA: TGTGCCAGCAAGGGACAGGCTAATTCACCCCTCCACTTT. The chain is built from TRBV2 and TRBJ1-6; TRBD1 aligns across 8 bases. The CDR3 length is 13 residues. CDR1 SNHLY and CDR2 FYNNEI come from the germline V gene. After removal of 7 bases from V and 6 bases from J, the junction contained 2 bases not matched to a gene.

The chain is built from TRBV7-8 and TRBJ2-7; 7 bases agree with TRBD1. CDR3 length: 14 residues. Per the germline V gene, CDR1 is SGHVS and CDR2 is FQNEAQ. After removal of 5 bases from V and 0 bases from J, the junction contained 4 bases not matched to a gene. This CDR3 is CASSPGTVSYEQYF. The CDR3 DNA follows: TGTGCCAGCAGCCCAGGGACAGTCTCCTACGAGCAGTACTTC. The full variable domain, its missing parts supplied by reference TRBV7-8 and TRBJ2-7, is GAGVSQSPRYKVAKRGQDVALRCDPISGHVSLFWYQQALGQGPEFLTYFQNEAQLDKSGLPSDRFFAERPEGSVSTLKIQRTQQEDSAVYLCASSPGTVSYEQYFGPGTRLTVT.

This clone was seen more than once but under ten times. This chain joins TRBV5-1 and TRBJ1-1; the match to TRBD1 covers 8 bases. Germline trimming cut 4 bases from V and 5 bases from J; bases unmatched to any gene: 7. This CDR3 is 14 amino acids long. CDR1 is SGHRS and CDR2 is YFSETQ in the germline V gene. CDR3 sequence reads: CASSPRGRGTEAFF. CDR3 nucleotides: TGCGCCAGCAGCCCCAGGGGGCGGGGGACTGAAGCTTTCTTT.

This clone showed up just once. V gene TRBV6-6 combines with J gene TRBJ2-5; 9 bases match TRBD2. The V and J ends lost 5 bases and 7 bases, in that order; junction bases with no gene match: 20. The CDR3 length is 18 residues. Germline CDR1 is MNHNY and CDR2 is SVGAGI (reference sequence). The CDR3 loop is CASSPTPPRLAGRRTQYF. In DNA form, the CDR3 reads TGTGCCAGCAGTCCAACCCCCCCCAGGCTAGCGGGGCGTCGGACCCAGTACTTC.

J is TRBJ2-7 and V is TRBV18, with a weak D call TRBD1 (6 bases). CDR1 is KGHSH and CDR2 is LQKENI in the germline V gene. This CDR3 region has 10 residues. V was cut by 6 bases and J by 7 bases, with 7 bases left in between. The CDR3 region is CASSGTEQYF. CDR3 nucleotides: TGTGCCAGCTCTGGGACAGAGCAGTACTTC.

This chain joins TRBV7-2 and TRBJ2-5; TRBD2 aligns across 7 bases. V lost 5 bases to trimming and J lost 1 base; unmatched junction nucleotides: 7. The length of the CDR3 is 15 residues. The germline gives CDR1 SGHTA, CDR2 FQGNSA. For the CDR3, the DNA is TGTGCCAGCAGCGGACCAGGGAGGGGCCAAGAGACCCAGTACTTC. This translates into CASSGPGRGQETQYF.

A single count supports this clone. This chain joins TRBV7-6 and TRBJ2-7; no firm D call. V was clipped by 0 bases and J by 3 bases, with 9 bases between them. Germline CDR1 reads SGHVS; CDR2 reads FNYEAQ. The CDR3 spans 14 residues. CDR3 loop: CASSLAFRNYEQYF. CDR3 nucleotide sequence: TGTGCCAGCAGCTTAGCTTTCAGAAACTACGAGCAGTACTTC.

This clone was found a few times. The chain employs TRBV6-5 and TRBJ2-7; maybe TRBD2 (6 bases). With 0 bases removed from V and 5 bases from J, the gap between germline ends came to 14 bases. The germline V gene has CDR1 MNHEY and CDR2 SVGAGI. The CDR3 is 15 amino acids. The chain's CDR3 is CASSYSLGEVDEQYF. In DNA form, the CDR3 reads TGTGCCAGCAGTTACTCCCTAGGGGAGGTGGACGAGCAGTACTTC.

This clone was seen once. The V call is TRBV5-1, the J call TRBJ2-7; 8 nucleotides agree with TRBD2. After removal of 0 bases from V and 2 bases from J, the junction contained 4 bases not matched to a gene. This CDR3 has 15 residues. The germline V gene encodes CDR1 SGHRS and CDR2 YFSETQ. The CDR3 spells CASSLAAGGPYEQYF. The CDR3 DNA sequence: TGCGCCAGCAGCTTGGCGGCGGGAGGACCCTACGAGCAGTACTTC. The full variable domain, rest sourced from reference TRBV5-1 and TRBJ2-7, is KAGVTQTPRYLIKTRGQQVTLSCSPISGHRSVSWYQQTPGQGLQFLFEYFSETQRNKGNFPGRFSGRQFSNSRSEMNVSTLELGDSALYLCASSLAAGGPYEQYFGPGTRLTVT.

V and J are TRBV15 and TRBJ2-7; the match to TRBD2 covers 9 bases. Per the germline V gene, CDR1 is LNHNV and CDR2 is YYDKDF (reference sequence). The CDR3 runs to 15 residues. V lost 6 bases, J lost 3 bases, and 9 bases stayed unmatched. The CDR3 here is CATSPRVAGVYEQYF. The CDR3 region has the DNA TGTGCCACCAGTCCTAGGGTAGCGGGAGTCTACGAGCAGTACTTC.

This clone came up a few times. The gene calls are TRBV9 and TRBJ2-7; 12 bases agree with TRBD2. The V gene's germline CDR1 is SGDLS and CDR2 YYNGEE. The CDR3 consists of 18 residues. J gave up 4 bases and V 0 bases, and 11 bases lay outside the gene matches. Written as DNA, the CDR3 is TGTGCCAGCAGCGTAGGACTAGCGGGAGACGTTAGGGGTTACGAGCAGTACTTC. It yields the protein CASSVGLAGDVRGYEQYF. The whole variable domain, filled in from reference TRBV9 and TRBJ2-7, reads DSGVTQTPKHLITATGQRVTLRCSPRSGDLSVYWYQQSLDQGLQFLIQYYNGEERAKGNILERFSAQQFPDLHSELNLSSLELGDSALYFCASSVGLAGDVRGYEQYFGPGTRLTVT.

The sample holds one count of this clone. The J gene is TRBJ2-1, the V gene TRBV2; TRBD2 agrees at 8 bases. The CDR3 runs to 15 residues. With V trimmed by 5 bases and J by 6 bases, 9 bases remained unmatched. Germline lookup yields CDR1 SNHLY and CDR2 FYNNEI. For the CDR3, the DNA is TGTGCCAGCAGTTTTAGCGGGAATCCCTTCAATGAGCAGTTCTTC. Residues: CASSFSGNPFNEQFF.

V is TRBV28 and J is TRBJ1-2; weak D call: TRBD1 (6 bases). This CDR3 is 14 amino acids long. The germline V gene encodes CDR1 MDHEN and CDR2 SYDVKM. V was shortened by 6 bases and J by 1 base, with 12 bases between the two germline ends. This CDR3 reads CASRKAGVNYGYTF. Written as DNA, the CDR3 is TGTGCCAGCAGGAAGGCAGGGGTTAACTATGGCTACACCTTC.

The chain employs TRBV7-9 and TRBJ1-2, with 8 bases lining up with TRBD1. CDR3 length equals 14 residues. The ends lost 1 base at V and 8 bases at J; junction bases unmatched: 6. Looked up from germline, CDR1 is SEHNR and CDR2 is FQNEAQ (reference sequence). Written as DNA, the CDR3 is TGTGCCAGCAGCTTAGACAGGGGGTCAGCGGGCTACACCTTC. It is translated as CASSLDRGSAGYTF.

The chain employs TRBV7-2 and TRBJ1-2, with D possibly TRBD1 on 5 matching bases. V was shortened by 3 bases and J by 8 bases, with 13 bases between the two germline ends. The CDR3 consists of 13 residues. Germline CDR1 reads SGHTA; CDR2 reads FQGNSA. Here the CDR3 reads CASSFGGSWGYTF. In nucleotides, the CDR3 is TGTGCCAGCAGCTTTGGGGGGTCGTGGGGCTACACCTTC.